The TCR beta chain described here comes from a study of shared clonotypes between healthy human individuals. The study, taken as a whole, reports: It was the non-shared clonotypes that had lower generation probabilities than clonotypes shared by all four donors.

Measured with immunoSEQ multiplex PCR; TCRdb has only the in-frame clones, and not every one. In the table there are 850,000 to 1,200,000 clones, around 74% of which are singletons. CDR3 length: 13 residues. Germline-derived CDR1 and CDR2 are SGHTA and FQGNSA. V shed 1 base and J shed 10 bases, with 11 bases lying between them. This clone has just one count. Its antigen is unidentified. V is TRBV7-2 and J is TRBJ2-1; D not resolved. This sequence was found in a young man in good health. Material: memory CD4+ T cells sorted from blood. Regarding subset: CD45RA-negative fraction. CDR3 nucleotides: TGTGCCAGCAGCTTAGAAGGCTCAGCCGAGCAGTTCTTC. This sequence encodes CASSLEGSAEQFF.